These T cell receptor beta chains were read from a single sample in a study of a mutant IDH1 vaccine in newly diagnosed glioma. Some clones are missing from TCRdb's copy, which holds only in-frame ones; the method was immunoSEQ multiplex PCR. The table has about 120,000 clones, 85% to 90% seen once. These TCRs are of unknown antigen specificity. Sequencing used PBMCs, obtained from a glioma patient whose treatment included an IDH1 peptide vaccine. Receptor source: a woman aged 50 to 60 with glioma. Each CDR3 is given with its conserved first and last residue. The D gene is left open where the match is weak. Expanded clones are given a class, and other clones once, few, many or no size at all.

v_gene,abundance,j_gene,d_gene,CDR3nt,CDR3aa
TRBV19,-,TRBJ1-1,-,TGTGCCAGTAGATACGGGGGAGAAGCTTTCTTT,CASRYGGEAFF
TRBV11-3,-,TRBJ2-7,-,TGTGCCAGCAGCCGTGGTAGAGGCAGCTACGAGCAGTACTTC,CASSRGRGSYEQYF
TRBV18,-,TRBJ2-2,TRBD1,TGTGCCAGCTCACCAGGACAGGGGGTGAACACCGGGGAGCTGTTTTTT,CASSPGQGVNTGELFF
TRBV10-3,-,TRBJ2-7,TRBD1,TGTGCCATCAGGGAGACAGGGGGTGTTTACGAGCAGTACTTC,CAIRETGGVYEQYF
TRBV4-1,-,TRBJ2-4,TRBD1,TGCGCCAGCAGCCAAGGCAGAGGGACAGGGGACATTCAGTACTTC,CASSQGRGTGDIQYF
TRBV2,-,TRBJ1-4,-,TGTGCCAGCAGTTGGGCGGGGGCTGCTGAAAAACTGTTTTTT,CASSWAGAAEKLFF
TRBV7-9,-,TRBJ1-1,-,TGTGCCAGCAGCCAAGGGTTTGAAGCTTTCTTT,CASSQGFEAFF
TRBV29-1,-,TRBJ2-1,TRBD1,TGCAGCGTCGAAGGGGGCAGGGGACATTACAATGAGCAGTTCTTC,CSVEGGRGHYNEQFF
TRBV10-3,-,TRBJ2-1,TRBD2,TGTGCCATCAGTGAGTCAGCGGGAAACTACAATGAGCAGTTCTTC,CAISESAGNYNEQFF
TRBV5-4,few,TRBJ2-2,-,TGTGCCAGCAGCTTAAACCAGGGCTCCACCGGGGAGCTGTTTTTT,CASSLNQGSTGELFF
TRBV13,-,TRBJ2-5,-,TGTGCCAGCAGCTTAGCGGGGGACGGCTCTCCGAGAGACTTC,CASSLAGDGSPRDF
TRBV29-1,-,TRBJ2-3,-,TGCAGCGTTTCGAGGGGGAGTTCCACAGATACGCAGTATTTT,CSVSRGSSTDTQYF
TRBV19,-,TRBJ1-5,-,TGTGCCAGTAGTGATGGGGGAGGGGGCAATCAGCCCCAGCATTTT,CASSDGGGGNQPQHF
TRBV19,few,TRBJ2-2,-,TGTGCCAGTAAAGAGGCCCATATGAACACCGGGGAGCTGTTTTTT,CASKEAHMNTGELFF
TRBV7-8,-,TRBJ2-3,-,TGTGCCAGCAGCTCCCACCCCCCGACAGCCGCCACAGATACGCAGTATTTT,CASSSHPPTAATDTQYF
TRBV5-5,-,TRBJ1-1,-,TGTGCCAGCAGGTGGGGAGGTATGAACACTGAAGCTTTCTTT,CASRWGGMNTEAFF
TRBV19,few,TRBJ2-6,TRBD1,TGTGCCAGTAGTATTGGGGCAACAGGGGGCTCTGGGGCCAACGTCCTGACTTTC,CASSIGATGGSGANVLTF
TRBV11-3,-,TRBJ2-2,-,TGTGCCAGCAGCTGGACTTTCCCCGGGGAGCTGTTTTTT,CASSWTFPGELFF
TRBV19,-,TRBJ1-5,TRBD1,TGTGCCAGTAGTGGGGGACAGGGGAATTATCCGCCCCAGCATTTT,CASSGGQGNYPPQHF
TRBV11-3,-,TRBJ2-5,TRBD2,TGTGCTAGCTCGGGAGGTTCCCAAGAGACCCAGTACTTC,CASSGGSQETQYF
TRBV28,-,TRBJ2-5,-,TGTGCCAGCAGTTTAACCACGTTGAAAGATAAGTACCAAGAGACCCAGTACTTC,CASSLTTLKDKYQETQYF
TRBV7-2,-,TRBJ2-1,TRBD2,TGTGCCAGCAGCTTACTAGCGGGAGTCTACAATGAGCAGTTCTTC,CASSLLAGVYNEQFF
TRBV4-2,-,TRBJ2-1,TRBD1,TGTGCCAGCAGCCAAGATAAGGGGACAGTCTACAATGAGCAGTTCTTC,CASSQDKGTVYNEQFF
TRBV4-1,-,TRBJ2-4,-,TGCGCCAGCAGCCATGCGGCCGCCACGTCCCGTAACATTCAGTACTTC,CASSHAAATSRNIQYF
TRBV5-1,-,TRBJ2-3,-,TGCGCCAGCAGCCCTGGCATCGGCGGTACCACAGATACGCAGTATTTT,CASSPGIGGTTDTQYF
TRBV5-1,-,TRBJ1-1,-,TGCGCCAGCTGCAGGGGAGTTTGCACTGAAGCTTTCTTT,CASCRGVCTEAFF
TRBV28,-,TRBJ2-7,-,TGTGCCAGCCTGGGGCAGGGAGTCTACTACGAGCAGTACTTC,CASLGQGVYYEQYF
TRBV28,-,TRBJ1-5,-,TGTGCCAGCACCCAGGGAGGACTGCAGTTCAATCAGCCCCAGCATTTT,CASTQGGLQFNQPQHF
TRBV6-6,once,TRBJ2-7,-,TGTGCCAGCAGTCCCGACAGCGGAAGCTCCTACGAGCAGTACTTC,CASSPDSGSSYEQYF
TRBV5-6,-,TRBJ1-1,-,TGTGCCAGCAGCTTGGACAGGGTTCTCACTGAAGCTTTCTTT,CASSLDRVLTEAFF
TRBV7-9,-,TRBJ2-1,TRBD2,TGTGCCAGCAGCCACTCTAGCGGGAGTAGAGGTGAGCAGTTCTTC,CASSHSSGSRGEQFF